The 21 T cell receptor beta chains reported below all come from one sample, sequenced in a study of blood T cells in healthy people across ages. A J-beta primer mix and a sample-barcoded 5' primer were used in a second PCR of about 7 to 12 cycles. TCRdb fed the 5' RACE reads into MiXCR, producing one record per CDR3 protein. The sample records around 1,800,000 distinct CDR3 sequences, roughly 43% being singletons. The specimen was blood. The receptor set was obtained from a human donor in good health.

V and J are TRBV6-6 and TRBJ2-3; the match to TRBD2 covers 11 bases. This CDR3 comprises 15 residues. V dropped 0 bases and J dropped 8; count of bases not matched to a gene: 4. The germline CDR1 and CDR2 sequences are MNHNY and SVGAGI (reference sequence). CDR3 region: CASSYSGLAGGTQYF. DNA for the CDR3: TGTGCCAGCAGTTACTCGGGGCTAGCGGGAGGTACGCAGTATTTT.

This clonotype has just a few counts. The rearrangement uses TRBV12-3 or TRBV12-4 and TRBJ1-2, with D maybe TRBD1 (5 bases). V was cut by 11 bases and J by 6 bases, with 13 bases left in between. This CDR3 comprises 11 residues. CDR3 amino acids: CAAGGFNGYTF. CDR3 DNA sequence: TGTGCCGCGGGGGGGTTCAATGGCTACACCTTC.

V is TRBV5-1 and J is TRBJ2-7; D not certain. CDR1 and CDR2 (germline): SGHRS, YFSETQ. CDR3 length equals 14 residues. V shed 0 bases and J shed 4 bases, with 11 bases lying between them. This CDR3 reads CASSLATFSYEQYF. CDR3 nucleotide sequence: TGCGCCAGCAGCTTGGCCACCTTCAGTTACGAGCAGTACTTC.

V is TRBV5-1 and J is TRBJ2-3, with TRBD1 identical over 7 bases. V trimming: 2 bases; J trimming: 5 bases; junction bases outside the gene matches: 8. The CDR3 runs 15 residues. Looked up from germline, CDR1 is SGHRS and CDR2 is YFSETQ. CDR3 bases: TGCGCCAGCAGCTTTGGGACAGCTCTGGGAGATACGCAGTATTTT. Its protein is CASSFGTALGDTQYF.

This clonotype has more than one count but fewer than ten. The chain couples TRBV12-3 or TRBV12-4 to TRBJ2-1; the match to TRBD2 covers 9 bases. Losses at the gene ends were 1 base for V and 9 bases for J; bases not matched to a gene: 4. The CDR3 sequence is 14 residues long. CDR3 sequence: CASSLGGGVSEQFF. For the CDR3, the DNA is TGTGCCAGCAGTTTAGGCGGGGGGGTATCTGAGCAGTTCTTC.

Ten or more counts support this clonotype. This chain joins TRBV4-3 and TRBJ2-1, with a tentative D call TRBD1 (5 bases). This CDR3 region has 15 residues. Germline V gene sequence: CDR1 LGHNA, CDR2 YSLEER. V shed 0 bases and J shed 2 bases, with 8 bases lying between them. CDR3 in amino acids: CASSQDLGAYNEQFF. Written as DNA, the CDR3 is TGCGCCAGCAGCCAAGATTTAGGGGCCTACAATGAGCAGTTCTTC.

This clonotype was counted between two and nine times. This rearrangement joins TRBV7-2 to TRBJ2-7; D is undetermined. The germline gives CDR1 SGHTA, CDR2 FQGNSA. The CDR3 contains 16 residues. Between the trimmed V and J ends, which lost 1 base and 3 bases, there was a span of 16 bases. CDR3 amino acids: CASSLGLRASDYEQYF. The CDR3 nucleotides are TGTGCCAGCAGCTTAGGGCTGAGAGCGTCAGACTACGAGCAGTACTTC.

V usage is TRBV4-3 and J usage is TRBJ2-2; no clear D gene. This CDR3 is 15 amino acids long. Germline values: CDR1 LGHNA, CDR2 YSLEER. V was cut by 0 bases and J by 1 base, with 6 bases left in between. CDR3 sequence reads: CASSQDRWNTGELFF. The CDR3, as DNA: TGCGCCAGCAGCCAAGATCGTTGGAACACCGGGGAGCTGTTTTTT.

V is TRBV5-1 and J is TRBJ2-3, with a tentative D call TRBD1 (5 bases). The CDR3 is made up of 15 amino acids. The germline CDR1 and CDR2 sequences are SGHRS and YFSETQ. The ends were cut back, 0 bases at V and 6 bases at J, with 14 bases in the middle. The CDR3 region is CASSLDFGARDTQYF. Here the CDR3 DNA reads TGCGCCAGCAGCTTGGATTTTGGGGCGAGGGATACGCAGTATTTT.

The table lists this clonotype with a few counts. The chain carries TRBV4-2 and TRBJ1-4; possibly TRBD1 for D (6 bases). The CDR3 is made up of 11 amino acids. CDR1 and CDR2 from the germline V gene are LGHNA and YNFKEQ. Trimming pared 5 bases from V and 14 bases from J, leaving 12 bases between. CDR3 coding DNA: TGTGCCAGCAGCACCCGACAGGCCCTGTTTTTT. Translated, it gives CASSTRQALFF.

J is TRBJ2-2 and V is TRBV12-5; D may be TRBD1 (8 bases). This CDR3 region has 19 residues. The germline gives CDR1 LGHNT, CDR2 FRNRAP. V lost 6 bases and J lost 5, with 28 bases in between. The CDR3 protein is CASGIGRLTGVGATGELFF. In nucleotides, the CDR3 is TGTGCTAGTGGGATCGGGAGGTTGACAGGGGTCGGAGCTACCGGGGAGCTGTTTTTT. Full variable domain (remainder filled in from reference TRBV12-5 and TRBJ2-2): DARVTQTPRHKVTEMGQEVTMRCQPILGHNTVFWYRQTMMQGLELLAYFRNRAPLDDSGMPKDRFSAEMPDATLATLKIQPSEPRDSAVYFCASGIGRLTGVGATGELFFGEGSRLTVL.

CDR3 DNA: TGCGCCAGCAGCCAAGTTCACACCGACGGTAACACTGAAGCTTTCTTT. Its protein is CASSQVHTDGNTEAFF. V and J are TRBV4-1 and TRBJ1-1; no firm D call. Germline-derived CDR1 and CDR2 are MGHRA and YSYEKL. The V end was cut by 1 base, the J end by 2 bases, with 14 bases between. There are 16 residues in the CDR3.

This clonotype was recorded a few times. The chain is built from TRBV27 and TRBJ1-2; 8 nucleotides match TRBD1. J lost 3 bases, V lost 6 bases, and 9 bases had no gene match. Germline values: CDR1 MNHEY, CDR2 SMNVEV (reference sequence). The CDR3 consists of 15 residues. The CDR3 DNA sequence: TGTGCCAGCAGGCCCCCAGGGGGCGGGGACTATGGCTACACCTTC. Its translation: CASRPPGGGDYGYTF.

This chain uses TRBV12-3 or TRBV12-4 with TRBJ1-1; tentatively, D is TRBD1 (6 bases). The CDR3 is 23 residues long. Trimming removed 0 bases at V and 0 bases at J, with 32 bases between. CDR3 protein: CASSLARPPDHRDTGVMNTEAFF. The CDR3 bases are TGTGCCAGCAGTTTAGCCCGCCCTCCAGATCACCGGGACACCGGGGTGATGAACACTGAAGCTTTCTTT.

This CDR3 reads CASSFRGQSFRYGYTF. CDR3 nucleotides: TGTGCCAGCAGCTTTAGGGGACAGTCCTTCCGGTATGGCTACACCTTC. This chain links TRBV7-3 with TRBJ1-2, with 7 bases that match TRBD1. The CDR3 spans 16 residues. V was pared by 3 bases and J by 5 bases, with 12 bases of the junction left unmatched. Germline V gives CDR1 SGHTA, CDR2 FQGTGA.

The V and J genes are TRBV20-1 and TRBJ2-5; 9 nucleotides agree with TRBD2. CDR1 is DFQATT, CDR2 SNEGSKA, per germline (reference sequence). The V gene end was trimmed by 1 base and the J gene end by 5 bases; junction bases not matched to a gene: 5. This CDR3 has 14 residues. CDR3 in amino acids: CSARGGGAMETQYF. The DNA for the CDR3 is TGCAGTGCTAGAGGCGGGGGGGCGATGGAGACCCAGTACTTC.

This clonotype was picked up many times. The chain has TRBV10-3 and TRBJ2-5; 11 bases align to TRBD2. The V segment lost 10 bases and the J segment 5 bases; nucleotides outside the gene matches: 6. The CDR3 totals 13 residues. Germline V gene sequence: CDR1 ENHRY, CDR2 SYGVKD. The DNA for the CDR3 is TGTGCCACCAAACTAGCGGGGGAGGAGACCCAGTACTTC. Protein: CATKLAGEETQYF.

The V gene is TRBV20-1, the J gene TRBJ2-7; perhaps TRBD2 as D (5 bases). The CDR3 sequence is 13 residues long. The ends were cut back, 2 bases at V and 6 bases at J, with 14 bases in the middle. CDR1 DFQATT and CDR2 SNEGSKA come from the germline V gene (reference sequence). The CDR3 DNA follows: TGCAGTGCTAGAAAACGGGGATTGAGCGAGCAGTACTTC. Translated, it gives CSARKRGLSEQYF.

The table lists this clonotype with many counts. One junction end does not reproduce the germline sequence, and a read error may be involved. The rearrangement links TRBV9 to TRBJ1-2; D gene unclear. From germline, CDR1 is SGDLS and CDR2 YYNGEE. CDR3 length equals 12 residues. CDR3 bases: TGTGCCAGCGGCGTCGGACCCTATGGCTACACCTTC. As protein: CASGVGPYGYTF.

Only a few counts were recorded for this clonotype. The V and J genes are TRBV21-1 and TRBJ2-4; TRBD2, as called in the table, went unchecked against the DNA. The J call may not be correct, given that the DNA end is closer to TRBJ2-7. TRBV21-1 is given as a pseudogene. This CDR3 has 18 residues. The CDR3: CASNPLFSGGSPFFEQYF. For the CDR3, the DNA is TGTGCCAGCAACCCCCTTTTTAGCGGGGGGTCCCCCTTCTTCGAGCAGTACTTC.

V and J are TRBV9 and TRBJ1-2, with TRBD1 as a possible D gene (6 bases). With 0 bases removed from V and 8 bases from J, the gap between germline ends came to 17 bases. CDR3 length equals 15 residues. CDR1 SGDLS and CDR2 YYNGEE come from the germline V gene. CDR3 coding DNA: TGTGCCAGCAGCGTAGACACGGGCCGAAGGGGGGGCTACACCTTC. It yields the protein CASSVDTGRRGGYTF.